This TCR beta chain was documented in a study of blood T cell repertoires in COVID-19. Study in general: Sources were T cells, B-cell-depleted T cells, or PBMCs; the material itself was cDNA or gDNA.

The assay was immunoSEQ multiplex PCR, and TCRdb's table has in-frame clones only and misses some. Here the sample spans some 390,000 clones, approximately 91% being singletons. Patients at the Seattle site were enrolled during active infection and followed longitudinally. Germline V gene data show CDR1 as LGHNA and CDR2 as YSLEER. The V and J ends lost 3 bases and 4 bases respectively, with 19 bases between them. This CDR3 is built from 16 residues. The receptor was derived from a woman in her forties with COVID-19, enrolled during active disease. Sequenced: peripheral blood. This sequence joins TRBV4-3 and TRBJ2-7; D is unresolved. This CDR3 is CASSQSTGPTQYEQYF. DNA for the CDR3: TGCGCCAGCAGCCAGAGCACGGGTCCCACCCAGTACGAGCAGTACTTC.